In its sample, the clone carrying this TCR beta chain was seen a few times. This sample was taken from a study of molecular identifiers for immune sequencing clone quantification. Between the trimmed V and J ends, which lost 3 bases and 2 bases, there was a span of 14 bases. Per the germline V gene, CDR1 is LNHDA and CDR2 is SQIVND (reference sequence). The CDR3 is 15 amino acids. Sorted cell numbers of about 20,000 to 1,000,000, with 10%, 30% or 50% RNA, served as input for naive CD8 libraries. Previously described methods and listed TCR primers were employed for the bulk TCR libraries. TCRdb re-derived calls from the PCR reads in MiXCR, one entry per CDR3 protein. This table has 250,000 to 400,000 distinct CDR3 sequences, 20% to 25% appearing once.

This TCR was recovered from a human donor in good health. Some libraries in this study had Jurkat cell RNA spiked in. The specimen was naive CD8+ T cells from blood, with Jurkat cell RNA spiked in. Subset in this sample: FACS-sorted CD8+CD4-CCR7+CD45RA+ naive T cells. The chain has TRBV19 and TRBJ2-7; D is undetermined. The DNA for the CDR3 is TGTGCCAGTAGTATGGGCAGCCCGAGCCCCTACGAGCAGTACTTC. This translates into CASSMGSPSPYEQYF. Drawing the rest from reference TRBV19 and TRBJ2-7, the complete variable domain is DGGITQSPKYLFRKEGQNVTLSCEQNLNHDAMYWYRQDPGQGLRLIYYSQIVNDFQKGDIAEGYSVSREKKESFPLTVTSAQKNPTAFYLCASSMGSPSPYEQYFGPGTRLTVT.